The T cell receptor (beta chain) described here comes from a study of cytomegalovirus exposure and HLA in healthy donors. Study-wide findings and caveats: A few CMV-associated chains proved CMV antigen-specific in vitro. About 87% or about 30% of the time was how often most TCR beta V segments were productive, according to an earlier analysis. According to the study, roughly 160 TCR beta chains were cytomegalovirus-associated. Reports described diagnosis of cytomegalovirus status by the classifier as highly specific and sensitive.

Per germline, CDR1 SGHNT and CDR2 YYREEE (reference sequence). The CDR3 extends over 14 amino acids. The V segment lost 3 bases and the J segment 5 bases; nucleotides outside the gene matches: 7. The PCR made use of 60 Vbeta and 13 Jbeta primers. Sequencing used immunoSEQ multiplex PCR; TCRdb keeps in-frame clones, though not all of them. This sample has some 180,000 clones, with roughly 78% found just once. About this clone itself: Its antigen is undetermined.

This chain connects TRBV5-4 to TRBJ2-7, with 8 positions matching TRBD1. This clonotype originated in a woman aged 25 to 45 in good health and CMV-seronegative. Material for sequencing was PBMCs. CDR3 DNA sequence: TGTGCCAGCAGCTGGGGGACAGGTCAACACGAGCAGTACTTC. Its translation: CASSWGTGQHEQYF.